Listed below are T cell receptor beta chains from one sample, sequenced in a study of T-cell reconstitution after alpha-beta-depleted transplantation in children. Using its own MiXCR run on the PCR reads, TCRdb lists one record per CDR3 protein. The sample includes around 500,000 distinct CDR3 sequences, under 30% seen only once; the top ten take 13% to 15%. The sample was PBMCs, mostly from graft donor cells, taken 360 days after TCRalphabeta/CD19-depleted stem cell transplant. The receptors were sampled from a boy less than two years old who had a stem cell transplant for acute myeloid leukemia, so the T cells may come from the graft donor. CDR3s include the opening cysteine and the closing phenylalanine or tryptophan. Each record gives: D gene, J gene, V gene, CDR3 length, clone size, CDR3 protein, CDR3 DNA. D genes are given only for firm matches. Rows may omit the clone size; those that give it use once, few, many or a size class.

TRBD2 | TRBJ2-5 | TRBV7-8 | 17 | many | CASSPGTSGGARETQYF | TGTGCCAGCAGCCCCGGGACTAGCGGGGGGGCGCGGGAGACCCAGTACTTC
- | TRBJ1-2 | TRBV15 | 13 | - | CATSSGSYYGYTF | TGTGCCACCAGCAGTGGCAGCTACTATGGCTACACCTTC
- | TRBJ1-1 | TRBV6-2/TRBV6-3 | 17 | - | CASSYGSNSRRNTEAFF | TGTGCCAGCAGTTACGGCAGCAATAGTAGGAGGAACACTGAAGCTTTCTTT
TRBD2 | TRBJ2-1 | TRBV9 | 16 | - | CASSVGGLALYNEQFF | TGTGCCAGCAGCGTGGGAGGACTAGCGCTCTACAATGAGCAGTTCTTC
- | TRBJ2-3 | TRBV29-1 | 13 | few | CSVVRGATDTQYF | TGCAGCGTTGTCCGGGGGGCCACAGATACGCAGTATTTT
TRBD1 | TRBJ2-6 | TRBV13 | 16 | - | CASSLGTGSGANVLTF | TGTGCCAGCAGCTTGGGGACAGGGTCTGGGGCCAACGTCCTGACTTTC
- | TRBJ1-1 | TRBV7-2 | 15 | many | CASSPTVTGNTEAFF | TGTGCCAGCAGCCCCACGGTCACAGGGAACACTGAAGCTTTCTTT
TRBD1 | TRBJ2-1 | TRBV7-4 | 13 | - | CASSLGLGTGQFF | TGTGCCAGCAGCTTAGGACTAGGGACAGGGCAGTTCTTC
- | TRBJ2-6 | TRBV9 | 15 | few | CASSPRVNGANVLTF | TGTGCCAGCAGCCCACGTGTAAATGGGGCCAACGTCCTGACTTTC
- | TRBJ2-5 | TRBV20-1 | 16 | many | CSASPGQWAPEETQYF | TGCAGTGCTAGCCCCGGACAGTGGGCCCCTGAAGAGACCCAGTACTTC
- | TRBJ2-3 | TRBV20-1 | 13 | few | CSSGVPGTDTQYF | TGCAGCTCGGGGGTTCCTGGCACAGATACGCAGTATTTT
- | TRBJ2-2 | TRBV4-1 | 15 | many | CASSQAAANTGELFF | TGCGCCAGCAGCCAAGCAGCCGCGAACACCGGGGAGCTGTTTTTT
TRBD2 | TRBJ2-7 | TRBV5-1 | 16 | many | CASSSQLAGGSYEQYF | TGCGCCAGCAGCAGCCAACTAGCGGGGGGTTCCTACGAGCAGTACTTC
- | TRBJ2-1 | TRBV29-1 | 17 | - | CSAKGTEVGFRKNEQFF | TGCAGCGCCAAAGGGACGGAGGTGGGTTTTCGTAAAAATGAGCAGTTCTTC
- | TRBJ2-2 | TRBV6-5 | 15 | - | CASSYSGPFTGELFF | TGTGCCAGCAGTTACTCGGGACCTTTCACCGGGGAGCTGTTTTTT
TRBD1 | TRBJ2-2 | TRBV4-3 | 17 | - | CASSQARDRELAGELFF | TGCGCCAGCAGCCAGGCCCGGGACAGGGAGTTGGCCGGGGAGCTGTTTTTT
- | TRBJ2-5 | TRBV5-5 | 15 | many | CASSLIWGTQETQYF | TGTGCCAGCAGCTTGATTTGGGGAACGCAAGAGACCCAGTACTTC
TRBD2 | TRBJ2-5 | TRBV6-2/TRBV6-3 | 13 | - | CASCSGGKETQYF | TGTGCCAGCTGCTCGGGGGGAAAGGAGACCCAGTACTTC
- | TRBJ1-1 | TRBV28 | 14 | few | CASSLQALNTEAFF | TGTGCCAGCAGTTTGCAGGCTTTGAACACTGAAGCTTTCTTT
TRBD2 | TRBJ2-1 | TRBV7-6 | 16 | - | CASSSVGGVSYNEQFF | TGTGCCAGCAGCTCCGTGGGGGGGGTCTCCTACAATGAGCAGTTCTTC
TRBD1 | TRBJ2-1 | TRBV12-3/TRBV12-4 | 14 | many | CASSLIDRANEQFF | TGTGCCAGCAGCCTAATCGACAGGGCAAATGAGCAGTTCTTC
TRBD2 | TRBJ2-3 | TRBV20-1 | 14 | few | CSARTLAGTDTQYF | TGCAGTGCCCGGACACTAGCGGGCACAGATACGCAGTATTTT
TRBD2 | TRBJ2-5 | TRBV5-1 | 16 | many | CASSPRLAGVQETQYF | TGCGCCAGCAGCCCGAGACTAGCGGGGGTCCAAGAGACCCAGTACTTC
TRBD1 | TRBJ2-7 | TRBV20-1 | 14 | few | CSARAGTDTYEQYF | TGCAGTGCTAGAGCCGGGACAGACACCTACGAGCAGTACTTC
TRBD2 | TRBJ2-1 | TRBV12-3/TRBV12-4 | 19 | many | CASSFPGLAGRSSYNEQFF | TGTGCCAGCAGTTTCCCGGGACTAGCGGGGCGCAGCTCCTACAATGAGCAGTTCTTC
- | TRBJ2-3 | TRBV7-2 | 16 | many | CASSLAQWGATDTQYF | TGTGCCAGCAGCTTAGCGCAATGGGGGGCCACAGATACGCAGTATTTT
TRBD2 | TRBJ2-2 | TRBV3-1 | 17 | many | CASSRGGTRPNTGELFF | TGTGCCAGCAGCCGGGGGGGGACTAGGCCGAACACCGGGGAGCTGTTTTTT
- | TRBJ2-7 | TRBV20-1 | 13 | many | CSAAGASSYEQYF | TGCAGTGCAGCCGGGGCGAGCTCCTACGAGCAGTACTTC
TRBD2 | TRBJ2-7 | TRBV7-9 | 16 | many | CASSSTTSAHSYEQYF | TGTGCCAGCAGCTCTACCACTAGCGCTCACTCCTACGAGCAGTACTTC
TRBD1 | TRBJ2-5 | TRBV12-3/TRBV12-4 | 15 | - | CASGWTGGSQETQYF | TGTGCCAGCGGTTGGACAGGAGGTTCCCAAGAGACCCAGTACTTC
TRBD1 | TRBJ1-2 | TRBV7-8 | 13 | many | CASRGDRAYGYTF | TGTGCCAGCAGGGGGGACAGGGCGTACGGCTACACCTTC
TRBD2 | TRBJ2-5 | TRBV7-2 | 19 | few | CASSLRVGAGTSGEETQYF | TGTGCCAGCAGCTTGCGGGTAGGAGCCGGGACTAGCGGGGAGGAAACCCAGTACTTC
- | TRBJ1-5 | TRBV28 | 14 | - | CASSLEREIQPQHF | TGTGCCAGCAGTTTAGAGCGGGAGATACAGCCCCAGCATTTT
- | TRBJ2-1 | TRBV24-1 | 16 | - | CATSDPGEGVYNEQFF | TGTGCCACCAGTGATCCCGGGGAGGGGGTTTACAATGAGCAGTTCTTC
- | TRBJ2-1 | TRBV24-1 | 14 | many | CATSGGRTYNEQFF | TGTGCCACCAGTGGGGGCCGTACCTACAATGAGCAGTTCTTC
TRBD2 | TRBJ2-1 | TRBV7-2 | 14 | - | CASYGTTKYNEQFF | TGTGCCAGCTACGGGACTACCAAATACAATGAGCAGTTCTTC
- | TRBJ1-1 | TRBV7-2 | 13 | - | CASSKEVLTEAFF | TGTGCCAGCAGCAAAGAGGTTCTCACTGAAGCTTTCTTT
- | TRBJ1-3 | TRBV28 | 16 | many | CASSFLGDSAGNTIYF | TGTGCCAGCAGTTTCCTGGGGGATTCGGCTGGAAACACCATATATTTT
- | TRBJ2-7 | TRBV5-5 | 15 | few | CASSLAVKVTYEQYF | TGTGCCAGCAGCTTGGCCGTCAAGGTAACCTACGAGCAGTACTTC
- | TRBJ2-1 | TRBV9 | 16 | - | CASRDIQDTDYNEQFF | TGTGCCAGCAGGGACATACAGGACACAGATTACAATGAGCAGTTCTTC
TRBD2 | TRBJ2-1 | TRBV20-1 | 17 | - | CSASRFERGGAYNEQFF | TGCAGTGCTAGTAGATTCGAGCGGGGGGGTGCGTACAATGAGCAGTTCTTC
TRBD1 | TRBJ2-1 | TRBV12-3/TRBV12-4 | 17 | - | CASSLRPGGVLYNEQFF | TGTGCCAGCAGTTTGCGCCCAGGGGGCGTCCTCTACAATGAGCAGTTCTTC
TRBD2 | TRBJ2-3 | TRBV15 | 17 | - | CATSALLPGGVQGTQYF | TGTGCCACCAGCGCCCTTCTGCCGGGGGGGGTACAGGGTACGCAGTATTTT
TRBD1 | TRBJ1-1 | TRBV12-3/TRBV12-4 | 16 | few | CASSHRRDRGHTEAFF | TGTGCCAGCAGCCACCGGCGGGACAGGGGGCACACTGAAGCTTTCTTT
TRBD2 | TRBJ2-3 | TRBV2 | 15 | few | CASSAGGLDTDTQYF | TGTGCCAGCAGCGCGGGGGGCCTAGACACAGATACGCAGTATTTT
TRBD1 | TRBJ2-1 | TRBV7-6 | 15 | - | CASSFRQGSYNEQFF | TGTGCCAGCAGCTTCCGACAGGGTTCCTACAATGAGCAGTTCTTC
- | TRBJ2-1 | TRBV7-9 | 17 | - | CASSFRGGDSLYNEQFF | TGTGCCAGCAGCTTTAGGGGTGGTGACTCGCTCTACAATGAGCAGTTCTTC
TRBD2 | TRBJ2-1 | TRBV5-5 | 16 | few | CASSLALAGVNNEQFF | TGTGCCAGCAGCTTGGCCCTGGCGGGGGTAAACAATGAGCAGTTCTTC
- | TRBJ2-2 | TRBV29-1 | 13 | few | CSVWGPTTGELFF | TGCAGCGTTTGGGGGCCAACCACCGGGGAGCTGTTTTTT
- | TRBJ2-1 | TRBV6-4 | 15 | few | CASSPGRPTYNEQFF | TGTGCCAGCAGTCCGGGTCGCCCAACCTACAATGAGCAGTTCTTC
- | TRBJ2-4 | TRBV24-1 | 14 | - | CATSDGQPKNIQYF | TGTGCCACCAGTGATGGGCAGCCTAAAAACATTCAGTACTTC
- | TRBJ2-2 | TRBV6-5 | 16 | - | CASRLGWTSNTGELFF | TGTGCCAGCAGGTTAGGGTGGACTTCGAACACCGGGGAGCTGTTTTTT
- | TRBJ1-2 | TRBV5-1 | 17 | - | CASSPDPSSSATYGYTF | TGCGCCAGCAGCCCCGACCCAAGCTCAAGCGCTACCTATGGCTACACCTTC
- | TRBJ2-2 | TRBV4-3 | 16 | - | CASSPREMPYTGELFF | TGCGCCAGCAGCCCCCGCGAGATGCCATACACCGGGGAGCTGTTTTTT
- | TRBJ1-5 | TRBV7-9 | 14 | - | CASSLEGGFQPQHF | TGTGCCAGCAGCTTAGAGGGAGGGTTTCAGCCCCAGCATTTT
- | TRBJ1-3 | TRBV7-2 | 17 | - | CASSLALRQYTGNTIYF | TGTGCCAGCAGCTTAGCCCTGAGACAGTATACTGGAAACACCATATATTTT
TRBD2 | TRBJ2-1 | TRBV6-2/TRBV6-3 | 15 | many | CASSYGRGGYNEQFF | TGTGCCAGCAGTTACGGGCGGGGGGGCTACAATGAGCAGTTCTTC
TRBD1 | TRBJ1-3 | TRBV4-1 | 17 | many | CASSQGGQGAYGNTIYF | TGCGCCAGCAGCCAAGGCGGACAGGGGGCGTATGGAAACACCATATATTTT
- | TRBJ1-2 | TRBV5-1 | 14 | - | CASREGAMDYGYTF | TGCGCCAGCAGGGAGGGCGCCATGGACTATGGCTACACCTTC